A selection of T cell receptor beta chains follows, all from one sample in a study of CD8+ T cells in alopecia areata. Clones were read by immunoSEQ multiplex PCR, and TCRdb kept only the in-frame ones, dropping some. The table shows about 210,000 clones, with less than 50% occurring only once. The sequencing used CD4+ T cells sorted from blood, collected around week 37, from a patient treated with tofacitinib. The origin of the receptors is a human donor with alopecia areata. Both conserved end residues are part of each CDR3. Each record gives: V gene, clone size, D gene, J gene, CDR3 DNA, CDR3 protein. A D gene is named only where the DNA matches it firmly. Some rows have no size entry. The others give once, few or many, or a class for an expanded clone.

>TRBV5-1|-|TRBD1|TRBJ2-4
TGCGCCAGCAAGAGGACAGGGCTAGCCAAAAACATTCAGTACTTC
CASKRTGLAKNIQYF
>TRBV2|many|TRBD1|TRBJ2-1
TGTGCCAGCAGACCGACAGGGGGCAATGAGCAGTTCTTC
CASRPTGGNEQFF
>TRBV7-9|-|-|TRBJ1-2
TGTGCCAGCAGCTTAGGGCAGTCTCCAGCTTATGGCTACACCTTC
CASSLGQSPAYGYTF
>TRBV30|few|-|TRBJ1-2
TGTGCCTGGATGCATTCCTATGGCTACACCTTC
CAWMHSYGYTF
>TRBV7-8|few|-|TRBJ2-3
TGTGCCAGCAGCTTAGGAACCTACCGGTCAGATACGCAGTATTTT
CASSLGTYRSDTQYF
>TRBV7-9|-|-|TRBJ2-3
TGTGCCAGCAGCTTACTCCCCGGAGGGAACACAGATACGCAGTATTTT
CASSLLPGGNTDTQYF
>TRBV2|few|TRBD1|TRBJ2-4
TGTGCCAGCAGCCTGACAGGGCCGCACATTCAGTACTTC
CASSLTGPHIQYF
>TRBV4-3|-|-|TRBJ2-3
TGCGCCAGCAGCCAAAACGGAGCGGGCCGCACAGATACGCAGTATTTT
CASSQNGAGRTDTQYF
>TRBV11-2|-|TRBD2|TRBJ2-7
TGTGCCAGCAGCCCCGGAAGGACTAGAGTTAACGAGCAGTACTTC
CASSPGRTRVNEQYF
>TRBV5-1|-|-|TRBJ2-2
TGCGCCAGCAGCTTGCCAGGGTCCACCGGGGAGCTGTTTTTT
CASSLPGSTGELFF
>TRBV21-1|-|-|TRBJ1-1
TGTGCCAGCAGTTGGCAGGGAAGGACGAACACTGAAGCTTTCTTT
CASSWQGRTNTEAFF
>TRBV4-2|-|TRBD2|TRBJ2-3
TGTGCCAGCAGCCAAGAGGCTAGCGGGAGCGGCCGTGGTACGCAGTATTTT
CASSQEASGSGRGTQYF
>TRBV7-8|-|-|TRBJ2-6
TGTGCCAGCAGCTTAGCGCTGGGGAGCTCTGGGGCCAACGTCCTGACTTTC
CASSLALGSSGANVLTF
>TRBV2|-|-|TRBJ2-3
TGTGCCAGCAGTGAACCTTTGGGTACGCAGTATTTT
CASSEPLGTQYF
>TRBV7-3|-|-|TRBJ2-1
TGTGCCAGCAGCCACGGCGATAGGGCCCGCAATGAGCAGTTCTTC
CASSHGDRARNEQFF
>TRBV5-1|-|-|TRBJ2-6
TGCGCCAGCAGCCCCCCGGAAACCTCTGGGGCCAACGTCCTGACTTTC
CASSPPETSGANVLTF
>TRBV9|-|-|TRBJ2-2
TGTGCCAGCAGCGTAGCTCTGGTATCCACCGGGGAGCTGTTTTTT
CASSVALVSTGELFF